This T cell receptor beta chain derives from a study of spatial heterogeneity in lung cancer. Via MiXCR, TCRdb re-called the 5' RACE reads, giving one row per CDR3 protein. Among 20,000 to 25,000 distinct CDR3 sequences, 15% to 20% were seen once, and the ten largest hold roughly 30%. This clonotype has a handful of counts. The antigen is unknown. The CDR3 spans 14 residues. V was pared by 6 bases and J by 7 bases, with 10 bases of the junction left unmatched. Germline CDR1 is MDHEN and CDR2 is SYDVKM. The study, taken as a whole, reports: Expanded intratumoral alpha and beta TCR counts tracked tumor mutation counts.

Stated time point: sample taken at primary tumor resection. Source: lung tumor tissue, taken at surgery. The V call is TRBV28, the J call TRBJ2-3; 7 bases are a match to TRBD2. This clonotype was sampled from a female donor with early-stage non-small cell lung cancer. CDR3 sequence reads: CASRQRDVRNTQYF. The CDR3 region has the DNA TGTGCCAGCAGACAGCGGGACGTACGAAATACGCAGTATTTT.